This entry describes one T cell receptor beta chain. Clones were sequenced by immunoSEQ multiplex PCR, and TCRdb holds only the in-frame ones, with some missing. The sample includes more than 8,500 clones, 87% seen only once; the top ten take roughly 6%. V shed 2 bases, J shed 8 bases, and the junction held 5 bases outside the gene matches. Germline V CDR1 and CDR2: MDHEN, SYDVKM. The CDR3 totals 14 residues. Time point meaning: week 3, after first cycle of checkpoint inhibitor. Patients had no prior systemic cancer treatment, immunosuppressants or other active cancers. These data belong to a study of blood T cell dynamics during melanoma immunotherapy.

This specimen consisted of blood, obtained from a patient treated with checkpoint blockade. This chain uses TRBV28 with TRBJ1-4, with 7 bases lining up with TRBD1. This receptor was obtained from a human donor with melanoma. The CDR3 spells CASSLRQGREKLFF. The CDR3 nucleotides read TGTGCCAGCAGTTTACGACAGGGACGGGAAAAACTGTTTTTT.